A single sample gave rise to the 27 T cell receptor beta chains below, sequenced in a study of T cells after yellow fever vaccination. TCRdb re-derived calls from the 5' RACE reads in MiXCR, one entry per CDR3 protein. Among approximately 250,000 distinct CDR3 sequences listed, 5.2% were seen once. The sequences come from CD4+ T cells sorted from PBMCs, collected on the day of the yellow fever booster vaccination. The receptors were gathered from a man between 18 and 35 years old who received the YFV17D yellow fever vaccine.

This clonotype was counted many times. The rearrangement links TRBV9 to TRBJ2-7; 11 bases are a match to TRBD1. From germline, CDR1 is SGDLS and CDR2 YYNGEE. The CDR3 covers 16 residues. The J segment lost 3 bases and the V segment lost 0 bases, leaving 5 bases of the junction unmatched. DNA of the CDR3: TGTGCCAGCAGCGTAGCTGGGGGACAGGGGGACTACGAGCAGTACTTC. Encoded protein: CASSVAGGQGDYEQYF.

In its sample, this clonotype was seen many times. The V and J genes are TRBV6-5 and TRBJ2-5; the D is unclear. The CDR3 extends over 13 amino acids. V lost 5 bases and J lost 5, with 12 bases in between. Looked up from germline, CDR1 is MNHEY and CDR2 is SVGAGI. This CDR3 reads CASSPPGTETQYF. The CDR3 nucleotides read TGTGCCAGCAGTCCCCCGGGCACCGAGACCCAGTACTTC.

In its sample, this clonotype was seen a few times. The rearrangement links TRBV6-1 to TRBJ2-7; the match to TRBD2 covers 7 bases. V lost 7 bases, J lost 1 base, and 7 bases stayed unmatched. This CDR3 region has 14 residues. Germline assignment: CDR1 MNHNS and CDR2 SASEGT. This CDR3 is CASTPSGISYEQYF. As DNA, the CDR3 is TGTGCCAGCACACCGAGCGGGATTTCCTACGAGCAGTACTTC.

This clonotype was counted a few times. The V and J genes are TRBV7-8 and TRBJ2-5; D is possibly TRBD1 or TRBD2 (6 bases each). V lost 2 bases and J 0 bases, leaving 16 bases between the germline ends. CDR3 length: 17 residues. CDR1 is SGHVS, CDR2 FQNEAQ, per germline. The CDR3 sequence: CASSLRGKGGNQETQYF. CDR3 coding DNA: TGTGCCAGCAGCTTAAGGGGAAAGGGGGGCAACCAAGAGACCCAGTACTTC.

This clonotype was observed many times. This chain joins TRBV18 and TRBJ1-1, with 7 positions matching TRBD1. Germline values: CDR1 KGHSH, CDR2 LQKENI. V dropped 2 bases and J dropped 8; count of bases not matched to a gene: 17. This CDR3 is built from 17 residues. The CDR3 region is CASSPSLYRDSNTEAFF. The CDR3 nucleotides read TGTGCCAGCTCACCAAGCCTGTATCGGGACAGTAATACAGAAGCTTTCTTT.

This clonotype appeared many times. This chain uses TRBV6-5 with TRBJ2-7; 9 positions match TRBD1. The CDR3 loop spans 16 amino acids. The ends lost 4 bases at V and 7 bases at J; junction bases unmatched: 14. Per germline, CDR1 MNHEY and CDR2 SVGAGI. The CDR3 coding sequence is TGTGCCAGCAGTTCTCTGGGTGGGGGACAGGGAAGGGAGCAGTACGTC. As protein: CASSSLGGGQGREQYV.

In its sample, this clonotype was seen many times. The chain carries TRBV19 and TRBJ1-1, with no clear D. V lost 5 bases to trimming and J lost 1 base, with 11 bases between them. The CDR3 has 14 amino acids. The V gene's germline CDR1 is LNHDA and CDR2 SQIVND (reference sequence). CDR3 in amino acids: CASSVRGGNTEAFF. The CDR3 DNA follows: TGTGCCAGTAGTGTTCGAGGTGGGAACACTGAAGCTTTCTTT.

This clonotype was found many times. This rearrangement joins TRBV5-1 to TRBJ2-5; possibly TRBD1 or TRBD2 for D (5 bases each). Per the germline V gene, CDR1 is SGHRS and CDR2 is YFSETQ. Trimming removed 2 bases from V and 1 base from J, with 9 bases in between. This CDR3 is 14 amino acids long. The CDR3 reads CASSFKGRQETQYF. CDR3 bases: TGCGCCAGCAGCTTCAAGGGACGCCAAGAGACCCAGTACTTC.

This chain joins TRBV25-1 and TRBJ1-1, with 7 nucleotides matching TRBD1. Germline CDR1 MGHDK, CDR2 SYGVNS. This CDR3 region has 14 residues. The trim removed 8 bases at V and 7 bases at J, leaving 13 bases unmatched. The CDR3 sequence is CASSISGTVLEAFF. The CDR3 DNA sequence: TGTGCCAGCTCAATCTCCGGGACAGTACTTGAAGCTTTCTTT.

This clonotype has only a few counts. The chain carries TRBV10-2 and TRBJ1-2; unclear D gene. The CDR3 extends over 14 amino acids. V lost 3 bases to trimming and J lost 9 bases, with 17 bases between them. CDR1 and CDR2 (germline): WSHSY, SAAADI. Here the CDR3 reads CASSDTGSVVSYTF. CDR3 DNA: TGCGCCAGCAGTGATACGGGGAGCGTGGTGAGCTACACCTTC.

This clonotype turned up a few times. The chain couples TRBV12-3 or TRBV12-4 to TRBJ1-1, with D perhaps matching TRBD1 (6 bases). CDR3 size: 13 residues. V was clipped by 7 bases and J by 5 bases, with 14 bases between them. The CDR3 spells CASTIHQGTEAFF. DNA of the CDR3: TGTGCCAGCACTATCCACCAGGGGACTGAAGCTTTCTTT.

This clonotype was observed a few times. The CDR3 nucleotides read TGTGCCAGCAGTTTCGATGACAGAAACACTGAAGCTTTCTTT. Translated, it gives CASSFDDRNTEAFF. The chain employs TRBV12-3 or TRBV12-4 and TRBJ1-1; D is perhaps TRBD1 (5 bases). The CDR3 is made up of 14 amino acids. The V end was cut by 3 bases, the J end by 2 bases, with 10 bases between.

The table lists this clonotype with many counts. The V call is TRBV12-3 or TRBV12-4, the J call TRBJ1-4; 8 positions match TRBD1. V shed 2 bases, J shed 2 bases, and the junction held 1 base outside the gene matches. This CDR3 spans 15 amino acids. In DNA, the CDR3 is TGTGCCAGCAGTTTACAGGGGGCTACTAATGAAAAACTGTTTTTT. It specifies CASSLQGATNEKLFF.

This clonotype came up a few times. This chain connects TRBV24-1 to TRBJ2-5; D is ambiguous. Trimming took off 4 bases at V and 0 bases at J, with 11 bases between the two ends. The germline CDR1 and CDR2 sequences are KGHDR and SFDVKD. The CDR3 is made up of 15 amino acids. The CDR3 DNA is TGTGCCACCAGTGACCCTGGCGGAGACCAAGAGACCCAGTACTTC. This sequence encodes CATSDPGGDQETQYF.

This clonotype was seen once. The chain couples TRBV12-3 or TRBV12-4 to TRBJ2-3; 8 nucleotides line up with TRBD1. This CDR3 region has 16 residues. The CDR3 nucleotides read TGTCCGAGCAGTCTCGATCGACAGGGGAGCACAGATACGCAGTATTTT. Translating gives CPSSLDRQGSTDTQYF.

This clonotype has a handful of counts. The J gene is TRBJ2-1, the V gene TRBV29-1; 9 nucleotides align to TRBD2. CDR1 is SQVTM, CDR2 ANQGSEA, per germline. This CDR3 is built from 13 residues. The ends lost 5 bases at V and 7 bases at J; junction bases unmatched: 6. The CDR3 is CSVSSGEGNEQFF. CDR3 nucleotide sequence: TGCAGCGTTTCTAGCGGGGAAGGGAATGAGCAGTTCTTC.

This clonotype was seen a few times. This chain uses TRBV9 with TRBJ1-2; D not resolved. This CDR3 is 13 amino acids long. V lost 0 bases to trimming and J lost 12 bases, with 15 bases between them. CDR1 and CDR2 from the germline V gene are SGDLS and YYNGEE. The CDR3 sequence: CASSVVVGSVNTF. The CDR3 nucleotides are TGTGCCAGCAGCGTAGTGGTTGGGTCTGTTAACACCTTC. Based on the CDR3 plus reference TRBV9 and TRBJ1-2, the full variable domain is DSGVTQTPKHLITATGQRVTLRCSPRSGDLSVYWYQQSLDQGLQFLIQYYNGEERAKGNILERFSAQQFPDLHSELNLSSLELGDSALYFCASSVVVGSVNTFGSGTRLTVV.

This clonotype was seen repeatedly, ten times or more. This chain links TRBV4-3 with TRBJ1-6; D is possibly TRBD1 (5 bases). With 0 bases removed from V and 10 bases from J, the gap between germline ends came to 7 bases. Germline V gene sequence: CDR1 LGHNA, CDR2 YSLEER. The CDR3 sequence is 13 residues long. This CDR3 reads CASSQDWDSPLHF. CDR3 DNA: TGCGCCAGCAGCCAAGATTGGGACTCACCCCTCCACTTT.

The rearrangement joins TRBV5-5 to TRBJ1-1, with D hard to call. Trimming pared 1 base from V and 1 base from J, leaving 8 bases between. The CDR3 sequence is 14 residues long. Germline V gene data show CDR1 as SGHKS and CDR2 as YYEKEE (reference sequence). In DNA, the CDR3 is TGTGCCAGCAGCTTGACAGCAACGAACACTGAAGCTTTCTTT. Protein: CASSLTATNTEAFF.

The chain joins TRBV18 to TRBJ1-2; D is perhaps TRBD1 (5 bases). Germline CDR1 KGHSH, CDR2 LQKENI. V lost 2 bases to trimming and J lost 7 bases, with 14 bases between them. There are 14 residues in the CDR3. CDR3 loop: CASSPSPRESGYTF. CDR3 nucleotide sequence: TGTGCCAGCTCACCAAGCCCCAGGGAGTCTGGCTACACCTTC.

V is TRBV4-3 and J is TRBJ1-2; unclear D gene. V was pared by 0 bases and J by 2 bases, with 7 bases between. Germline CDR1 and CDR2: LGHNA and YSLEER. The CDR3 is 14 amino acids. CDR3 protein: CASSQDAANYGYTF. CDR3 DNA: TGCGCCAGCAGCCAAGATGCAGCAAACTATGGCTACACCTTC.

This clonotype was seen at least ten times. As DNA, the CDR3 is TGTGCCAGCAGTGCTGGGACAGGGGATCCGGAGCTGTTTTTT. This sequence encodes CASSAGTGDPELFF. The chain uses TRBV6-1 and TRBJ2-2, with 10 bases matching TRBD1. Germline CDR1 and CDR2: MNHNS and SASEGT. Trimming removed 4 bases from V and 10 bases from J; junction bases left unmatched: 6. The CDR3 is 14 amino acids.

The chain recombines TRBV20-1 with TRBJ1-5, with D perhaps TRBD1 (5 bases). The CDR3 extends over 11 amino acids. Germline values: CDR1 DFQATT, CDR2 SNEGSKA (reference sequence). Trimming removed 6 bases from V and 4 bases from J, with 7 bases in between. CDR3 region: CSAAGNQPQHF. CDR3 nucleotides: TGCAGTGCCGCAGGGAATCAGCCCCAGCATTTT.

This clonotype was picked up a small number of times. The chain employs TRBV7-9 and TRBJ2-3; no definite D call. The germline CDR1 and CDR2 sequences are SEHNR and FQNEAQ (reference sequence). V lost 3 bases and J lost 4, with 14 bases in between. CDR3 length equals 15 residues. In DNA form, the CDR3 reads TGTGCCAGCAGCTTGATGGTAGTAGCCGCAGATACGCAGTATTTT. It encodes CASSLMVVAADTQYF.

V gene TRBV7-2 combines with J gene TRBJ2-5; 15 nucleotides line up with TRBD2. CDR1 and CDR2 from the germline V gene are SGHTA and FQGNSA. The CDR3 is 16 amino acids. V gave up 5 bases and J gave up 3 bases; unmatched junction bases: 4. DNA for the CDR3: TGTGCCAGCAGCCCCAGGACTAGCGGGGGGGAAGAGACCCAGTACTTC. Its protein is CASSPRTSGGEETQYF.

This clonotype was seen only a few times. The CDR3 DNA follows: TGTGCCACTCAGCTGAGGGAACGAGGAGATACGCAGTATTTT. Protein product: CATQLRERGDTQYF. This rearrangement joins TRBV10-3 to TRBJ2-3, with D possibly being TRBD2 (5 bases). From germline, CDR1 is ENHRY and CDR2 SYGVKD. V lost 10 bases and J 5 bases, leaving 19 bases between the germline ends. This CDR3 region has 14 residues.

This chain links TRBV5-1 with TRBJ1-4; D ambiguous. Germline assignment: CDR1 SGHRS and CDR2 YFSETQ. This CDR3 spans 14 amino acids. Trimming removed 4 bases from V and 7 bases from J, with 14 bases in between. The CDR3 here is CASSLATVGEKLFF. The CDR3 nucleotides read TGCGCCAGCAGCCTTGCGACGGTGGGTGAAAAACTGTTTTTT.